The rows below give T cell receptor beta chains drawn from one sample of a study of response to subunit inactivated influenza vaccine. Using its own MiXCR run on the RT-PCR reads, TCRdb lists one record per CDR3 protein. This table has hundreds of thousands of distinct CDR3 sequences, more than 9% appearing once. Material: non-naive T cells sorted from PBMCs, obtained approximately 15 days before vaccination. The receptors stem from a man aged 45-65 years who received an inactivated influenza vaccine. Each CDR3 is given with its conserved first and last residue. Fields, in order: D gene, V gene, clone size, J gene, CDR3 protein, CDR3 DNA. A D gene is named only where the DNA matches it firmly. The listing skips clone size in some rows; elsewhere it reads once, few, many or a size class.

.,TRBV19,.,TRBJ2-1,CASSIIRQSYNEQFF,TGTGCCAGTAGTATAATACGACAATCCTACAATGAGCAGTTCTTC
TRBD2,TRBV30,.,TRBJ2-2,CAWSGTSGRTGELFF,TGTGCCTGGAGTGGGACTAGCGGCCGCACCGGGGAGCTGTTTTTT
.,TRBV20-1,.,TRBJ1-2,CSASDSRSNYGYTF,TGCAGTGCTAGTGACTCTCGGTCTAACTATGGCTACACCTTC
TRBD1,TRBV7-2,few,TRBJ2-5,CASSLWSGGGQETQYF,TGTGCCAGCAGCTTATGGTCAGGGGGTGGACAAGAGACCCAGTACTTC
.,TRBV7-3,few,TRBJ2-2,CASSLTMAENTGELFF,TGTGCCAGCAGCTTAACGATGGCGGAGAACACCGGGGAGCTGTTTTTT
.,TRBV5-6,many,TRBJ2-7,CASSFARGLVAEQYF,TGTGCCAGCAGCTTCGCGAGGGGACTCGTCGCCGAGCAGTACTTC
TRBD2,TRBV29-1,many,TRBJ2-1,CSATSGTSSYNEQFF,TGCAGCGCGACTAGCGGGACTAGCTCCTACAATGAGCAGTTCTTC
.,TRBV4-3,few,TRBJ2-2,CASSPSRGSGVGELFF,TGCGCCAGCAGCCCAAGCCGGGGCAGTGGGGTCGGGGAGCTGTTTTTT
.,TRBV29-1,.,TRBJ2-3,CSVGQLDTQYF,TGCAGCGTCGGACAGTTAGATACGCAGTATTTT
.,TRBV5-6,few,TRBJ1-1,CASSEGDTEAFF,TGTGCCAGCAGCGAGGGGGACACTGAAGCTTTCTTT
.,TRBV6-1,.,TRBJ2-7,CASSEVGIPTGEQYF,TGTGCCAGCAGTGAAGTGGGCATCCCGACGGGAGAGCAGTACTTC
.,TRBV18,.,TRBJ2-3,CASSSGGPNTDTQYF,TGTGCCAGCTCAAGTGGCGGGCCAAACACAGATACGCAGTATTTT
.,TRBV12-3/TRBV12-4,few,TRBJ2-1,CASIKWVMSDEQFF,TGTGCCAGCATTAAGTGGGTTATGAGCGATGAGCAGTTCTTC
TRBD2,TRBV20-1,.,TRBJ2-3,CSASDRTSGGDTQYF,TGCAGTGCTAGTGACAGGACTAGCGGGGGAGATACGCAGTATTTT
.,TRBV7-8,many,TRBJ1-1,CASSLFTGQSHLGTEAFF,TGTGCCAGCAGCCTTTTTACAGGTCAATCCCACCTCGGAACTGAAGCTTTCTTT
.,TRBV20-1,few,TRBJ2-2,CSARDPRGTGELFF,TGCAGTGCTAGAGATCCCAGGGGCACCGGGGAGCTGTTTTTT
TRBD1,TRBV5-1,few,TRBJ2-7,CASSLDQGDSEQYF,TGCGCCAGCAGCTTGGATCAGGGGGATAGCGAGCAGTACTTC
TRBD1,TRBV12-3/TRBV12-4,.,TRBJ1-4,CASSRRGQGKEKLFF,TGTGCCAGCAGTCGGAGGGGGCAGGGGAAAGAAAAACTGTTTTTT
.,TRBV6-4,.,TRBJ2-3,CASSDSGGPADTQYF,TGTGCCAGCAGTGACTCGGGGGGGCCGGCAGATACGCAGTATTTT
.,TRBV27,.,TRBJ2-7,CASRIHPSHEQYF,TGTGCCAGCAGGATTCACCCGAGCCACGAGCAGTACTTC
.,TRBV10-3,many,TRBJ1-2,CATTPGSGKFYGYTF,TGTGCCACTACTCCGGGCTCTGGCAAGTTCTATGGCTACACCTTC
.,TRBV4-2,.,TRBJ1-6,CASSQDGGRNSPLHF,TGTGCCAGCAGCCAAGATGGGGGGCGAAATTCACCCCTCCACTTT
.,TRBV18,few,TRBJ2-3,CASSTRRGRSTDTQYF,TGTGCCAGCTCCACCAGGCGAGGGAGAAGCACAGATACGCAGTATTTT
.,TRBV7-9,.,TRBJ2-7,CASSLSGPEQYF,TGTGCCAGCAGCTTAAGCGGCCCCGAGCAGTACTTC
.,TRBV24-1,.,TRBJ2-5,CATRANGGAGETQYF,TGTGCCACCAGAGCCAATGGGGGGGCCGGGGAGACCCAGTACTTC
.,TRBV12-3/TRBV12-4,few,TRBJ1-6,CASSFSGPTASPLHF,TGTGCCAGCAGTTTTTCAGGCCCTACTGCCTCACCCCTCCACTTT
.,TRBV5-4,.,TRBJ2-4,CASSLAGLAKNIQYF,TGTGCCAGCAGCTTGGCAGGACTAGCCAAAAACATTCAGTACTTC
.,TRBV7-3,.,TRBJ2-1,CASSSGPYNNEQFF,TGTGCCAGCAGCTCGGGACCTTATAACAATGAGCAGTTCTTC
.,TRBV6-2/TRBV6-3,few,TRBJ1-1,CASSPGIQNTEAFF,TGTGCCAGCAGTCCCGGGATTCAGAACACTGAAGCTTTCTTT
.,TRBV5-1,.,TRBJ1-2,CASSTSAGDGYTF,TGCGCCAGCAGCACTTCAGCAGGGGACGGCTACACCTTC
TRBD2,TRBV5-1,.,TRBJ2-7,CASSREVAGHNSYEQYF,TGCGCCAGCAGCCGGGAGGTAGCGGGACATAACTCCTACGAGCAGTACTTC
.,TRBV6-5,.,TRBJ1-5,CASSYSIVSNQPQHF,TGTGCCAGCAGTTACTCGATCGTTAGCAATCAGCCCCAGCATTTT
.,TRBV7-2,medium-sized,TRBJ2-5,CASSTPGFGETQYF,TGTGCCAGCAGCACACCGGGGTTCGGAGAGACCCAGTACTTC
TRBD2,TRBV2,.,TRBJ2-5,CASSPMTSGETQYF,TGTGCCAGCAGTCCGATGACTAGCGGGGAGACCCAGTACTTC
.,TRBV14,few,TRBJ2-7,CASSQEWIGDPSSYEQYF,TGTGCCAGCAGCCAAGAATGGATTGGAGACCCCAGCTCCTACGAGCAGTACTTC
.,TRBV7-9,.,TRBJ1-2,CASSLDDSFYGYTF,TGTGCCAGCAGCTTAGACGACAGCTTCTATGGCTACACCTTC
.,TRBV3-1,.,TRBJ1-2,CASSQDRRPYGYTF,TGTGCCAGCAGCCAAGATCGGCGACCCTATGGCTACACCTTC
.,TRBV5-1,few,TRBJ1-4,CASSRDPQGRTNEKLFF,TGCGCCAGCAGCCGGGACCCTCAAGGGAGGACTAATGAAAAACTGTTTTTT
TRBD1,TRBV4-2,many,TRBJ2-7,CASSPRDREDYEQYF,TGTGCCAGCAGTCCCCGGGACAGGGAGGACTACGAGCAGTACTTC
.,TRBV7-2,few,TRBJ2-3,CASSSGRTDTQYF,TGTGCCAGCAGCTCGGGACGCACAGATACGCAGTATTTT
TRBD2,TRBV24-1,.,TRBJ2-3,CATSETGLAGADTQYF,TGTGCCACCAGTGAAACGGGACTAGCGGGAGCAGATACGCAGTATTTT
TRBD2,TRBV15,.,TRBJ2-1,CATSRDLAGEFF,TGTGCCACCAGCAGGGACCTAGCGGGAGAGTTCTTC
TRBD1,TRBV20-1,.,TRBJ2-4,CSATRGAKNIQYF,TGCAGTGCTACCAGGGGGGCCAAAAACATTCAGTACTTC
.,TRBV7-8,many,TRBJ2-1,CASSLVVGRGYNEQFF,TGTGCCAGCAGCTTAGTCGTGGGGCGAGGATACAATGAGCAGTTCTTC
.,TRBV10-3,few,TRBJ2-1,CAISEFQEGSYNEQFF,TGTGCCATCAGTGAGTTTCAGGAGGGCTCCTACAATGAGCAGTTCTTC
.,TRBV29-1,few,TRBJ2-1,CSVEAALSVEQFF,TGCAGCGTTGAAGCCGCCCTGTCAGTAGAGCAGTTCTTC
TRBD1,TRBV6-2/TRBV6-3,many,TRBJ2-1,CASSNRDRGLRPHNEQFF,TGTGCCAGCAGTAATCGGGACAGGGGGCTTCGTCCCCACAATGAGCAGTTCTTC
TRBD1,TRBV10-3,few,TRBJ1-2,CAIGGTGGDYGYTF,TGTGCCATCGGGGGGACAGGGGGTGACTATGGCTACACCTTC
.,TRBV20-1,.,TRBJ2-1,CSAKGELYNEQFF,TGCAGTGCAAAGGGGGAGCTCTACAATGAGCAGTTCTTC
TRBD1,TRBV7-9,many,TRBJ2-2,CASSLGTGAAGELFF,TGTGCCAGCAGCTTAGGGACAGGCGCCGCCGGGGAGCTGTTTTTT
TRBD2,TRBV7-2,few,TRBJ2-2,CASRGSGVNTGELFF,TGTGCCAGCAGGGGTAGCGGGGTGAACACCGGGGAGCTGTTTTTT
.,TRBV5-1,many,TRBJ2-5,CASSLAGAGPETQYF,TGCGCCAGCAGCTTGGCGGGGGCAGGGCCAGAGACCCAGTACTTC
.,TRBV25-1,many,TRBJ2-6,CASSKGEASGANVLTF,TGTGCCAGCAGTAAGGGGGAGGCCTCTGGGGCCAACGTCCTGACTTTC
.,TRBV5-6,few,TRBJ2-7,CASNTGTVFSGYEQYF,TGTGCCAGCAACACGGGTACAGTTTTTTCGGGCTACGAGCAGTACTTC